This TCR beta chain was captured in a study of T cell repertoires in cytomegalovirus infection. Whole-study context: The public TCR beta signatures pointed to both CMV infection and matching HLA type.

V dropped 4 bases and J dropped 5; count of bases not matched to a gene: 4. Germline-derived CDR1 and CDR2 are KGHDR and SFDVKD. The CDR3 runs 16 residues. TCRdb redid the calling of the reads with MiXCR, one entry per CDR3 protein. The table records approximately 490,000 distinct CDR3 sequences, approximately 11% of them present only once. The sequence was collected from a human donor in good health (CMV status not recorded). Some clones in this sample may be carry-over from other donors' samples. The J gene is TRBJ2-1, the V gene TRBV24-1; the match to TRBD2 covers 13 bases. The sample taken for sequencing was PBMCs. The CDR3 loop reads CATSDPGLAGDNEQFF. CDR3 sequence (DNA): TGTGCCACCAGTGACCCCGGACTAGCGGGAGACAATGAGCAGTTCTTC.